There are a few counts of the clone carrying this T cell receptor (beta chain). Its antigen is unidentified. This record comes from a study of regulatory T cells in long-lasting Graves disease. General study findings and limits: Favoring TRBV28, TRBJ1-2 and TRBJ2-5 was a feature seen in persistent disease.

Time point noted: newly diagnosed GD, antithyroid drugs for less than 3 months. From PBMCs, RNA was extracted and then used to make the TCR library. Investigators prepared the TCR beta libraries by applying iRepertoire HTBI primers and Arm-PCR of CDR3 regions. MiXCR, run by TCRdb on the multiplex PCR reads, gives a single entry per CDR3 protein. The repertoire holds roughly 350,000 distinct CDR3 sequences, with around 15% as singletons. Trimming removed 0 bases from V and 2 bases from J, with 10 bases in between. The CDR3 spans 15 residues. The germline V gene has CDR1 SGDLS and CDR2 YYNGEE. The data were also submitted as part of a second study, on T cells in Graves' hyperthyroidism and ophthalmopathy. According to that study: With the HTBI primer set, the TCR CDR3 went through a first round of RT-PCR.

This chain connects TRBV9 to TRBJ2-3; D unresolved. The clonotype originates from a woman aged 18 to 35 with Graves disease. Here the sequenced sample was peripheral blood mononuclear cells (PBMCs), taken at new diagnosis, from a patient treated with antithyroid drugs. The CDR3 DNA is TGTGCCAGCAGCGTAGCGAACGCTTTCACAGATACGCAGTATTTT. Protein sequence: CASSVANAFTDTQYF.